Listed here are 9 T cell receptor beta chains from one sample, sequenced in a study of CD8 T cells in Susac syndrome. Random hexamers were used to reverse transcribe the RNA input (about 0.5 to 1 ug). TCRdb reanalysed the immunoSEQ multiplex PCR reads using MiXCR and keeps one entry per CDR3 protein. The sample has about 280,000 distinct CDR3 sequences, about 88% seen once. Sequenced: CD8+ T cells from PBMCs. These receptors were taken from a human donor with multiple sclerosis.

This clonotype has just a few counts. J is TRBJ2-2 and V is TRBV24-1; D gene unclear. This CDR3 contains 13 residues. Trimming took off 1 base at V and 5 bases at J, with 4 bases between the two ends. The germline V gene encodes CDR1 KGHDR and CDR2 SFDVKD. The DNA for the CDR3 is TGTGCCACCAGTGATTTAGTGACCGGGGAGCTGTTTTTT. Translating gives CATSDLVTGELFF.

This sequence joins TRBV3-1 and TRBJ2-3, with TRBD2 as a possible D gene (5 bases). CDR1 LGHDT and CDR2 YNNKEL come from the germline V gene (reference sequence). The CDR3 length is 16 residues. V gave up 0 bases and J gave up 1 base, with 11 bases separating them. CDR3 region: CASSQDSKRRTDTQYF. The CDR3 DNA sequence: TGTGCCAGCAGCCAAGATTCTAAGCGGCGCACAGATACGCAGTATTTT.

This clonotype was recorded only once. This chain joins TRBV3-1 and TRBJ2-3; D is uncertain. Per the germline V gene, CDR1 is LGHDT and CDR2 is YNNKEL (reference sequence). This CDR3 spans 14 amino acids. Trimming shortened V by 0 bases and J by 4 bases, and 8 bases separated the two germline ends. Written as DNA, the CDR3 is TGTGCCAGCAGCCAAGAGGGAAGCCCAGATACGCAGTATTTT. It yields the protein CASSQEGSPDTQYF.

V gene TRBV27 combines with J gene TRBJ2-1; D not certain. This CDR3 is built from 12 residues. The V gene lost 1 base and the J gene lost 9 bases, with 7 bases spanning the gap. Germline CDR1 and CDR2: MNHEY and SMNVEV (reference sequence). CDR3 nucleotide sequence: TGTGCCAGCAGTTTATATCGTGGTGAGCAGTTCTTC. It yields the protein CASSLYRGEQFF.

V gene TRBV19 combines with J gene TRBJ1-2; 7 nucleotides line up with TRBD1. CDR3 length: 15 residues. Trimming removed 5 bases from V and 3 bases from J; junction bases left unmatched: 9. Germline loops: CDR1 LNHDA, CDR2 SQIVND (reference sequence). CDR3 in amino acids: CASSDEAGGDYGYTF. The CDR3, as DNA: TGTGCCAGTAGTGATGAGGCAGGGGGGGACTATGGCTACACCTTC.

This sequence joins TRBV14 and TRBJ2-1; D call uncertain. Per germline, CDR1 SGHDN and CDR2 FVKESK. The CDR3 has 14 residues. Trimming cost V 3 bases and J 3 bases, with 9 bases left between them. The CDR3 region is CASSHPRGYNEQFF. CDR3 sequence (DNA): TGTGCCAGCAGCCACCCAAGAGGCTACAATGAGCAGTTCTTC.

The chain combines TRBV7-3 with TRBJ1-2; D remains ambiguous. The germline gives CDR1 SGHTA, CDR2 FQGTGA. V lost 3 bases to trimming and J lost 0 bases, with 5 bases between them. This CDR3 region has 13 residues. DNA for the CDR3: TGTGCCAGCAGCTTGGAGGCTAACTATGGCTACACCTTC. Its translation: CASSLEANYGYTF.

This chain connects TRBV3-1 to TRBJ2-1; 12 nucleotides agree with TRBD2. The V segment lost 5 bases and the J segment 8 bases; nucleotides outside the gene matches: 13. Germline CDR1 LGHDT, CDR2 YNNKEL (reference sequence). CDR3 length: 17 residues. This CDR3 reads CASSSSPSGRARHEQFF. CDR3 coding DNA: TGTGCCAGCAGCTCATCTCCTAGCGGGAGGGCCAGGCATGAGCAGTTCTTC.

This clonotype was counted once. The V gene is TRBV2, the J gene TRBJ2-1; 7 positions agree with TRBD2. Losses at the gene ends were 5 bases for V and 7 bases for J; bases not matched to a gene: 11. The length of the CDR3 is 15 residues. The V gene's germline CDR1 is SNHLY and CDR2 FYNNEI. The CDR3 DNA is TGTGCCAGCAGTCCCGGACTAGGAGGGTGGAATGAGCAGTTCTTC. This sequence encodes CASSPGLGGWNEQFF.